This TCR beta chain originates from a study of blood T cell repertoires in COVID-19. Study context: Whether acute or convalescent, the COVID-19 samples came from the United States, Italy and Spain. From T cells, B-cell-depleted T cells, or PBMCs came the material, which was cDNA or gDNA.

The CDR3 runs 12 residues. The trim removed 2 bases at V and 13 bases at J, leaving 4 bases unmatched. Germline V gene lookup returns CDR1 PRHDT and CDR2 FYEKMQ (reference sequence). As processed by the authors: The assay estimated nucleated cells by amplifying reference gene primers. The data were produced by immunoSEQ multiplex PCR, yet TCRdb's version contains in-frame clones alone and is incomplete. V and J calls and clone size are given by that table; D and trimming were obtained from the DNA. This sample yields tens of thousands of clones, of which 70% to 85% are seen a single time; 25% belongs to the top ten. In its sample, this clone was seen a few times.

The chain joins TRBV13 to TRBJ2-3; 9 nucleotides match TRBD2. The receptor's source is a man in his fifties or sixties with acute or convalescent COVID-19. The sequenced material came from peripheral blood. Written as DNA, the CDR3 is TGTGCCAGCAGCTTACTGGCGGGGGGGGAGTATTTT. This translates into CASSLLAGGEYF. Drawing the rest from reference TRBV13 and TRBJ2-3, the complete variable domain is AAGVIQSPRHLIKEKRETATLKCYPIPRHDTVYWYQQGPGQDPQFLISFYEKMQSDKGSIPDRFSAQQFSDYHSELNMSSLELGDSALYFCASSLLAGGEYFGPGTRLTVL.